Following are 9 T cell receptor beta chains from one sample sequenced in a study of blood T cell repertoires in COVID-19. Assay: immunoSEQ multiplex PCR; the TCRdb copy retains only in-frame clones and omits some. The sample contains about 97,000 clones, more than 75% of which appear only once. The sample taken for sequencing was peripheral blood. The receptors derive from a human donor in a cohort sampled during active COVID-19.

The gene calls are TRBV15 and TRBJ2-1; 7 bases map to TRBD2. Germline CDR1 and CDR2: LNHNV and YYDKDF (reference sequence). The CDR3 totals 16 residues. V shed 0 bases and J 4 bases; nucleotides not matched to a gene: 6. The CDR3 region has the DNA TGTGCCACCAGCAGAGATCTAGCGGAGGGGTACAATGAGCAGTTCTTC. Translation: CATSRDLAEGYNEQFF.

The chain employs TRBV28 and TRBJ2-3; 7 nucleotides match TRBD2. The CDR3 runs to 19 residues. J was trimmed by 0 bases and V by 2 bases; bases with no gene match: 14. Germline CDR1 is MDHEN and CDR2 is SYDVKM. The DNA of the CDR3 is TGTGCCAGCAGTTTACCAAACTTGGGGGGAGGGCCTAGCACAGATACGCAGTATTTT. It translates to CASSLPNLGGGPSTDTQYF.

A remark on this clone: A read error may produce the germline difference seen at one junction end. This sequence joins TRBV25-1 and TRBJ1-1, with 10 bases aligning to TRBD1. Germline V CDR1 and CDR2: MGHDK, SYGVNS. This CDR3 contains 15 residues. The CDR3 sequence is CTSRPGQGSNTEAFF. In nucleotides, the CDR3 is TGTACCAGCAGACCGGGACAGGGGTCGAACACTGAAGCTTTCTTT.

The rearrangement joins TRBV13 to TRBJ1-1; D call uncertain. Trimming stripped 4 bases from V and 10 bases from J, with 10 bases between. From germline, CDR1 is PRHDT and CDR2 FYEKMQ (reference sequence). The CDR3 contains 11 residues. The CDR3 bases are TGTGCCAGCAGCTCAGAGCTAGGAGCTTTCTTT. It yields the protein CASSSELGAFF.

This chain connects TRBV28 to TRBJ1-1, with D hard to call. Trimming removed 7 bases at V and 6 bases at J, with 15 bases between. Germline assignment: CDR1 MDHEN and CDR2 SYDVKM. The CDR3 extends over 13 amino acids. As DNA, the CDR3 is TGTGCCAGCAAGACCGGGGTGGTATCTGAAGCTTTCTTT. This translates into CASKTGVVSEAFF.

The chain combines TRBV4-2 with TRBJ2-2; D is ambiguous. Germline V gene data show CDR1 as LGHNA and CDR2 as YNFKEQ. Trimming shortened V by 3 bases and J by 1 base, and 12 bases separated the two germline ends. CDR3 length equals 16 residues. CDR3 protein: CASSHLYTGNTGELFF. CDR3 nucleotides: TGTGCCAGCAGCCACCTGTATACGGGGAACACCGGGGAGCTGTTTTTT.

J is TRBJ1-4 and V is TRBV19, with 7 bases matching TRBD1. CDR3 size: 15 residues. V shed 5 bases, J shed 8 bases, and the junction held 11 bases outside the gene matches. The germline V gene encodes CDR1 LNHDA and CDR2 SQIVND (reference sequence). CDR3 in amino acids: CASSSDRDLREKLFF. CDR3 DNA: TGTGCCAGTAGTTCCGACAGGGATCTTAGGGAAAAACTGTTTTTT.

V gene TRBV11-2 combines with J gene TRBJ2-7; 9 bases match TRBD1. After removal of 4 bases from V and 5 bases from J, the junction contained 9 bases not matched to a gene. This CDR3 spans 15 amino acids. The germline CDR1 and CDR2 sequences are SGHAT and FQNNGV. CDR3 DNA sequence: TGTGCCAGCAGCTACCCGGGACAGGGAATAGACGAGCAGTACTTC. It codes for CASSYPGQGIDEQYF.

This clone was picked up a small number of times. The chain has TRBV28 and TRBJ1-5; 8 bases map to TRBD1. This CDR3 has 15 amino acids. Germline CDR1 and CDR2: MDHEN and SYDVKM. Trimming removed 6 bases from V and 6 bases from J; junction bases left unmatched: 10. The CDR3 region has the DNA TGTGCCAGCAGACTCCCCCAGGGGGCAGGTCAGCCCCAGCATTTT. Translated: CASRLPQGAGQPQHF.